The next 18 T cell receptor beta chains were all read from a single sample in a study of Graves' ophthalmopathy and Graves' hyperthyroidism. From RNA, the CDR3 regions of TCR beta chains were amplified and sequenced. The library came from an HTBI-primed first-round RT-PCR and a second-round multiplex PCR. TCRdb processed the multiplex PCR reads anew with MiXCR; each CDR3 protein has one entry. The data show approximately 640,000 distinct CDR3 sequences, 35% to 50% seen once. Sequencing was done on a sample of peripheral blood. The receptors derive from an adult man with Graves' ophthalmopathy.

This clonotype was found many times. V and J are TRBV7-3 and TRBJ1-1; no clear D. The CDR3 extends over 13 amino acids. Trimming took 0 bases from V and 6 from J, leaving 8 bases between them. The V gene's germline CDR1 is SGHTA and CDR2 FQGTGA. The CDR3 reads CASSLTVEAEAFF. In DNA form, the CDR3 reads TGTGCCAGCAGCTTAACGGTGGAGGCTGAAGCTTTCTTT.

The chain uses TRBV10-3 and TRBJ2-6; 10 bases map to TRBD1. Germline V lookup: CDR1 ENHRY, CDR2 SYGVKD. Unmatched junction bases numbered 11, after V lost 8 bases and J lost 16 bases. This CDR3 spans 13 amino acids. The CDR3: CAISGTGVGGLTF. CDR3 in DNA: TGTGCCATCTCCGGGACAGGGGTAGGAGGGCTGACTTTC.

This clonotype was detected many times. The chain joins TRBV6-5 to TRBJ1-2, with D uncertain. Germline CDR1 MNHEY, CDR2 SVGAGI. Trimming stripped 4 bases from V and 5 bases from J, with 14 bases between. The CDR3 length is 14 residues. The CDR3 DNA follows: TGTGCCAGCAGTTCCCCCGGCAGTCTATATGGCTACACCTTC. Its translation: CASSSPGSLYGYTF.

Ten or more counts support this clonotype. J is TRBJ2-7 and V is TRBV10-3, with D maybe TRBD2 (5 bases). Germline CDR1 and CDR2: ENHRY and SYGVKD. Deletions cut 3 bases from V and 3 bases from J, with 15 bases between. CDR3 length: 15 residues. CDR3 sequence reads: CAISDQRGAYYEQYF. The CDR3 nucleotides read TGTGCCATCAGTGACCAACGGGGAGCCTACTACGAGCAGTACTTC.

The chain couples TRBV24-1 to TRBJ2-3; 8 nucleotides agree with TRBD2. The CDR3 sequence is 14 residues long. Germline V gives CDR1 KGHDR, CDR2 SFDVKD. V dropped 9 bases and J dropped 3; count of bases not matched to a gene: 7. The CDR3 nucleotides read TGTGCCACCGCTTCCGAGCGGGAGACAGATACGCAGTATTTT. This encodes CATASERETDTQYF.

This clonotype showed up many times. The V gene is TRBV20-1, the J gene TRBJ1-5, with unresolved D. Germline assignment: CDR1 DFQATT and CDR2 SNEGSKA (reference sequence). V dropped 6 bases and J dropped 0 bases, with 12 bases sitting between them. This CDR3 is built from 14 residues. As DNA, the CDR3 is TGCAGTGCCCCGGTAGGGTATAGCAATCAGCCCCAGCATTTT. Translating gives CSAPVGYSNQPQHF.

This clonotype was observed at least ten times. The V and J genes are TRBV2 and TRBJ2-5, with D possibly matching TRBD2 (5 bases). V was pared by 6 bases and J by 4 bases, with 12 bases between. The CDR3 has 13 amino acids. In germline, CDR1 is SNHLY, CDR2 FYNNEI. This CDR3 is CASRLEVGETQYF. CDR3 coding DNA: TGTGCCAGCAGACTAGAGGTTGGAGAGACCCAGTACTTC.

This clonotype was picked up a small number of times. The rearrangement links TRBV10-3 to TRBJ2-2; D possibly corresponds to TRBD2 (7 bases). CDR3 length equals 15 residues. Deletions cut 10 bases from V and 2 bases from J, with 17 bases between. Germline V gives CDR1 ENHRY, CDR2 SYGVKD. CDR3 DNA sequence: TGTGCCAGCAGGGGCGGGAGTCGAAACACCGGGGAGCTGTTTTTT. Amino acids: CASRGGSRNTGELFF.

This chain links TRBV9 with TRBJ1-2; 7 nucleotides align to TRBD1. Germline values: CDR1 SGDLS, CDR2 YYNGEE. The V segment lost 0 bases and the J segment 8 bases; nucleotides outside the gene matches: 4. There are 13 residues in the CDR3. As DNA, the CDR3 is TGTGCCAGCAGCGTAGGACAGGGATGGGGCTACACCTTC. Translating gives CASSVGQGWGYTF.

The chain combines TRBV6-1 with TRBJ2-7; 11 nucleotides match TRBD1. Germline values: CDR1 MNHNS, CDR2 SASEGT. CDR3 length equals 13 residues. CDR3 loop: CARVPGTGGEQYF. DNA for the CDR3: TGTGCTAGAGTACCCGGGACAGGGGGAGAGCAGTACTTC.

This sequence joins TRBV15 and TRBJ2-6; no definite D call. Germline V gene data show CDR1 as LNHNV and CDR2 as YYDKDF (reference sequence). V was cut by 1 base and J by 4 bases, with 8 bases left in between. CDR3 length equals 15 residues. This CDR3 reads CATSRVVMGANVLTF. The CDR3 nucleotides read TGTGCCACCAGCAGAGTCGTAATGGGGGCCAACGTCCTGACTTTC.

V is TRBV7-2 and J is TRBJ2-4; D is perhaps TRBD2 (7 bases). CDR1 SGHTA and CDR2 FQGNSA come from the germline V gene. The CDR3 extends over 17 amino acids. V lost 3 bases and J lost 2, with 17 bases in between. Here the CDR3 DNA reads TGTGCCAGCAGCTTGCGGGGGCTAGGGGTAACCAAAAACATTCAGTACTTC. As protein: CASSLRGLGVTKNIQYF.

About this clonotype itself: It may be a read error: a sequence one base away is much more abundant. J is TRBJ1-2 and V is TRBV9; the match to TRBD1 covers 9 bases. CDR1 and CDR2 from the germline V gene are SGDLS and YYNGEE. The CDR3 has 17 residues. In DNA, the CDR3 is TGTGCCAGCAGCGGAGGGACAGGGTTGGTAGCTAACTTTGGCTACACCTTC. Residues: CASSGGTGLVANFGYTF.

Comment on this clonotype: This clone may be a read error of a much larger clone one base away. This sequence joins TRBV11-1 and TRBJ2-7, with 8 nucleotides matching TRBD1. This CDR3 region has 15 residues. V lost 5 bases and J lost 5; bases outside the gene matches: 11. Germline V gene sequence: CDR1 SGHAT, CDR2 FQDESV (reference sequence). CDR3 nucleotides: TGTGCCAGCAGCCCCTGTTCAGGGGGCAAGAACGAGCAGTACTTC. Its translation is CASSPCSGGKNEQYF.

This clonotype was observed a single time. The genes are TRBV5-6 and TRBJ1-5; no clear D. Germline loops: CDR1 SGHDT, CDR2 YYEEEE. The CDR3 consists of 13 residues. The ends were cut back, 6 bases at V and 5 bases at J, with 12 bases in the middle. CDR3 coding DNA: TGTGCCAGCAATTTTTTCGCGGATCAGCCCCAGCATTTT. As protein: CASNFFADQPQHF.

The CDR3 DNA reads as TGTGCCAGCAGCTTACGGACAGTTAGAAACACCATATATTTT. It specifies CASSLRTVRNTIYF. The rearrangement uses TRBV13 and TRBJ1-3; perhaps TRBD1 as D (6 bases). Germline V lookup: CDR1 PRHDT, CDR2 FYEKMQ (reference sequence). Trimming left V 2 bases short and J 5 bases short, with 10 bases between. The CDR3 spans 14 residues. The entire variable domain, with the rest obtained from reference TRBV13 and TRBJ1-3, is as follows: AAGVIQSPRHLIKEKRETATLKCYPIPRHDTVYWYQQGPGQDPQFLISFYEKMQSDKGSIPDRFSAQQFSDYHSELNMSSLELGDSALYFCASSLRTVRNTIYFGEGSWLTVV.

This clonotype was seen a few times. The CDR3 coding sequence is TGTGCCATCAGTGAGATGGGAAGAGAGCAGTACTTC. Translating gives CAISEMGREQYF. The V and J genes are TRBV10-3 and TRBJ2-7; D remains unclear. Trimming removed 2 bases from V and 7 bases from J, with 9 bases in between. Germline lookup yields CDR1 ENHRY and CDR2 SYGVKD. The CDR3 is 12 amino acids.

On this clonotype itself: A single base separates this from a much larger clone, so it may be a read error. DNA of the CDR3: TGCAGTGCTCTAGACAGAACCTTGGTTGGCCACACCTTC. Protein sequence: CSALDRTLVGHTF. The chain couples TRBV20-1 to TRBJ1-2; maybe TRBD1 (5 bases). Germline lookup yields CDR1 DFQATT and CDR2 SNEGSKA (reference sequence). CDR3 length: 13 residues.